These 20 T cell receptor beta chains were all obtained from the same sample, sequenced in a study of cytomegalovirus exposure and HLA in healthy donors. PCR used 60 Vbeta primers and 13 Jbeta primers. Assay: immunoSEQ multiplex PCR; the TCRdb copy retains only in-frame clones and omits some. This repertoire includes around 200,000 clones. The sequencing sample was made of PBMCs. The receptors stem from a girl under 10 years old in good health and CMV-seropositive.

This chain connects TRBV18 to TRBJ2-1, with D maybe TRBD2 (6 bases). Trimming removed 3 bases at V and 2 bases at J, with 14 bases between. Germline V gene data show CDR1 as KGHSH and CDR2 as LQKENI. This CDR3 is built from 16 residues. CDR3 protein: CASSPVADYAYNEQFF. The CDR3 DNA is TGTGCCAGCTCACCGGTAGCGGATTACGCCTACAATGAGCAGTTCTTC.

The chain couples TRBV5-1 to TRBJ2-2, with TRBD1 matching 9 bases. The germline V gene has CDR1 SGHRS and CDR2 YFSETQ. This CDR3 is 14 amino acids long. The ends lost 4 bases at V and 5 bases at J; junction bases unmatched: 3. The CDR3 reads CASSETGGTGELFF. In DNA form, the CDR3 reads TGCGCCAGCAGCGAGACAGGGGGGACCGGGGAGCTGTTTTTT.

The CDR3 loop reads CASSVAGGRASLVTGELFF. CDR3 coding DNA: TGCGCCAGCAGCGTAGCGGGAGGGCGGGCAAGCCTGGTCACCGGGGAGCTGTTTTTT. J is TRBJ2-2 and V is TRBV5-1; 11 bases agree with TRBD2. This CDR3 has 19 residues. Germline lookup yields CDR1 SGHRS and CDR2 YFSETQ. The junction had 15 bases not matched to a gene; V was cut back by 4 bases and J by 4 bases.

The chain joins TRBV5-1 to TRBJ1-5, with D uncertain. The CDR3 runs 13 residues. Germline CDR1 and CDR2: SGHRS and YFSETQ. V was pared by 4 bases and J by 4 bases, with 9 bases between. This CDR3 is CASSPDWNQPQHF. In DNA, the CDR3 is TGCGCCAGCAGCCCGGACTGGAATCAGCCCCAGCATTTT. Using reference TRBV5-1 and TRBJ1-5 for the parts outside the CDR3, the full variable domain is KAGVTQTPRYLIKTRGQQVTLSCSPISGHRSVSWYQQTPGQGLQFLFEYFSETQRNKGNFPGRFSGRQFSNSRSEMNVSTLELGDSALYLCASSPDWNQPQHFGDGTRLSIL.

The V and J genes are TRBV18 and TRBJ2-1; D possibly corresponds to TRBD2 (5 bases). Germline CDR1 KGHSH, CDR2 LQKENI. V was shortened by 0 bases and J by 9 bases, with 12 bases between the two germline ends. The length of the CDR3 is 14 residues. The CDR3 bases are TGTGCCAGCTCACCACCGCCGTCTGCGGGTGAGCAGTTCTTC. Protein product: CASSPPPSAGEQFF.

This clone counts as medium-sized by frequency. The rearrangement links TRBV19 to TRBJ2-7; 7 nucleotides line up with TRBD1. CDR3 size: 15 residues. The germline V gene has CDR1 LNHDA and CDR2 SQIVND (reference sequence). After removal of 1 base from V and 3 bases from J, the junction contained 6 bases not matched to a gene. CDR3 in DNA: TGTGCCAGTAGTATAGGGGACAGTGTACTCTACGAGCAGTACTTC. Translated, it gives CASSIGDSVLYEQYF.

This rearrangement joins TRBV4-1 to TRBJ2-1; D possibly corresponds to TRBD2 (5 bases). The V end lost 2 bases, the J end lost 9 bases, and 11 bases lay between the germline ends. The CDR3 contains 13 residues. Germline V gives CDR1 MGHRA, CDR2 YSYEKL. CDR3: CASSQLAWGEQFF. CDR3 nucleotide sequence: TGCGCCAGCAGCCAACTAGCATGGGGTGAGCAGTTCTTC.

The rearrangement links TRBV5-1 to TRBJ2-7, with 9 bases lining up with TRBD1. Trimming took 5 bases from V and 0 from J; bases not matched to a gene: 15. Germline CDR1 SGHRS, CDR2 YFSETQ. CDR3 length: 18 residues. CDR3 coding DNA: TGCGCCAGCAGTTCGACAGGGGGGTTTGGTAGCGACTCCTACGAGCAGTACTTC. This codes for CASSSTGGFGSDSYEQYF.

The chain has TRBV2 and TRBJ1-6, with D unclear. CDR1 and CDR2 (germline): SNHLY, FYNNEI. V was trimmed by 7 bases and J by 3 bases, leaving 10 bases between them. The CDR3 consists of 14 residues. The CDR3 protein is CASTSPDYNSPLHF. The CDR3 DNA sequence: TGTGCCAGCACGAGTCCTGACTATAATTCACCCCTCCACTTT. Drawing the rest from reference TRBV2 and TRBJ1-6, the complete variable domain is EPEVTQTPSHQVTQMGQEVILRCVPISNHLYFYWYRQILGQKVEFLVSFYNNEISEKSEIFDDQFSVERPDGSNFTLKIRSTKLEDSAMYFCASTSPDYNSPLHFGNGTRLTVT.

The chain recombines TRBV28 with TRBJ2-1, with 9 bases identical to TRBD2. V lost 1 base and J lost 2; bases outside the gene matches: 9. Germline CDR1 and CDR2: MDHEN and SYDVKM. CDR3 length: 18 amino acids. The CDR3, as DNA: TGTGCCAGCAGTTTATCGGGCTTGGCGGGAGGGACCTACAATGAGCAGTTCTTC. This encodes CASSLSGLAGGTYNEQFF.

This chain links TRBV7-9 with TRBJ2-7; 8 bases align to TRBD2. The CDR3 totals 14 residues. Trimming took 4 bases from V and 4 from J; bases not matched to a gene: 6. Germline CDR1 reads SEHNR; CDR2 reads FQNEAQ (reference sequence). The CDR3 spells CASSSVAGSYEQYF. The CDR3 coding sequence is TGTGCCAGCAGCTCTGTAGCGGGATCGTACGAGCAGTACTTC.

Remarks on this clone: A read error may produce the germline difference seen at one junction end. Other DNA sequences from this sample encode an identical CDR3 as well. This chain links TRBV6-1 with TRBJ1-1; 8 bases fit TRBD1. CDR3 size: 13 residues. In germline, CDR1 is MNHNS, CDR2 SASEGT. This chain's CDR3 is CATPNPGGTEAFF. CDR3 DNA sequence: TGCGCCACCCCTAACCCAGGGGGCACTGAAGCCTTCTTT.

V is TRBV7-2 and J is TRBJ2-5, with 7 bases that match TRBD2. The J call may be mistaken, given a closer DNA end match to TRBJ2-7. CDR3 size: 14 residues. The germline gives CDR1 SGHTA, CDR2 FQGNSA. The DNA of the CDR3 is TGTGCCAGCAGCTTAGGGGGGGGATTCTACGAGCAGTACTTC. It codes for CASSLGGGFYEQYF.

This chain connects TRBV4-1 to TRBJ2-3, with D tentatively TRBD2 (5 bases). This CDR3 contains 14 residues. The V end lost 1 base, the J end lost 5 bases, and 10 bases lay between the germline ends. Germline V gene lookup returns CDR1 MGHRA and CDR2 YSYEKL. The DNA of the CDR3 is TGCGCCAGCAGCCAAGGTAGCCGGGGAGATACGCAGTATTTT. It codes for CASSQGSRGDTQYF.

The J gene is TRBJ2-5, the V gene TRBV28; D gene unclear. Near its end, the DNA agrees better with TRBJ2-7, so the J call may be wrong. There are 16 residues in the CDR3. The germline V gene encodes CDR1 MDHEN and CDR2 SYDVKM. In DNA, the CDR3 is TGTGCCAGCAGTTTATTCGGAGATCCGATGACCTACGAGCAGTACTTC. Protein product: CASSLFGDPMTYEQYF.

CDR3 loop: CASSESSQANQPQHF. CDR3 in DNA: TGTGCCAGCAGTGAAAGCTCCCAGGCAAATCAGCCCCAGCATTTT. The chain carries TRBV6-1 and TRBJ1-5; D is ambiguous. CDR3 length equals 15 residues. Trimming pared 2 bases from V and 4 bases from J, leaving 12 bases between. Germline CDR1 is MNHNS and CDR2 is SASEGT.

V is TRBV10-2 and J is TRBJ2-1, with 8 bases fitting TRBD2. Trimming removed 6 bases from V and 7 bases from J; junction bases left unmatched: 5. This CDR3 is built from 13 residues. From germline, CDR1 is WSHSY and CDR2 SAAADI. CDR3: CASRSGSGNEQFF. The CDR3 DNA reads as TGCGCCAGCAGGAGCGGGAGCGGTAATGAGCAGTTCTTC.

This chain joins TRBV28 and TRBJ1-2; D might be TRBD1 (5 bases). This CDR3 spans 13 amino acids. The V gene's germline CDR1 is MDHEN and CDR2 SYDVKM. Trimming stripped 7 bases from V and 8 bases from J, with 17 bases between. In nucleotides, the CDR3 is TGTGCCAGCATCTCGGGCAGGGTGGGAGGCTACACCTTC. Its protein product is CASISGRVGGYTF.

Here the CDR3 reads CASSYGQGRAGELFF. The CDR3 DNA is TGTGCCAGCAGTTACGGACAGGGACGAGCCGGGGAGCTGTTTTTT. The chain is built from TRBV9 and TRBJ2-2; 8 nucleotides match TRBD1. V was clipped by 5 bases and J by 6 bases; unmatched bases: 9. Germline V gene data show CDR1 as SGDLS and CDR2 as YYNGEE. The CDR3 is 15 amino acids.

In nucleotides, the CDR3 is TGTGCCAGCAGCCGACTAGCGGGAGGGGGTGAGCAGTTCTTC. Translating gives CASSRLAGGGEQFF. The chain uses TRBV6-1 and TRBJ2-1; 14 nucleotides align to TRBD2. CDR1 and CDR2 from the germline V gene are MNHNS and SASEGT. Trimming removed 6 bases from V and 9 bases from J; junction bases left unmatched: 4. This CDR3 contains 14 residues.